The 25 T cell receptor beta chains below come from one sample, sequenced in a study of Ad26.COV2.S vaccination and SARS-CoV-2 variants. The assay was immunoSEQ multiplex PCR, and TCRdb's table has in-frame clones only and misses some. Seen here are roughly 380,000 clones, over 75% observed once, and the top ten hold roughly 3.1%. As for treatment: some 20 received Ad26.COV2.S at low or high dose, single or two shots; roughly 5 received placebo; per-sample allocation not given. Material that was analyzed had been drawn on day 63 after the first vaccine or placebo injection. The sample was peripheral blood, taken in a trial of Ad26.COV2.S vaccine versus placebo. These receptors all come from a person aged 18 to 59 who received the Ad26.COV2.S COVID-19 vaccine or a placebo.

As to this clone: Additional DNA sequences in this sample encode the identical CDR3. J is TRBJ1-1 and V is TRBV6-4; D is perhaps TRBD1 (5 bases). CDR3 length: 13 residues. Germline V gene sequence: CDR1 MRHNA, CDR2 SNTAGT. Trimming removed 4 bases from V and 1 base from J, with 7 bases in between. CDR3 DNA sequence: TGTGCCAGCAGTGCCGGGGGGAACACTGAAGCTTTCTTT. Encoded protein: CASSAGGNTEAFF.

The V call is TRBV27, the J call TRBJ1-5; D call uncertain. V was shortened by 8 bases and J by 0 bases, with 11 bases between the two germline ends. The CDR3 has 14 residues. Germline V gives CDR1 MNHEY, CDR2 SMNVEV (reference sequence). This CDR3 reads CASGRWGSNQPQHF. CDR3 bases: TGTGCCAGCGGACGGTGGGGTAGCAATCAGCCCCAGCATTTT.

This rearrangement joins TRBV7-2 to TRBJ2-1; 11 nucleotides line up with TRBD2. Trimming at V came to 5 bases and at J to 3 bases, leaving 6 bases not matched to a gene. This CDR3 has 16 residues. The germline V gene has CDR1 SGHTA and CDR2 FQGNSA. The CDR3 nucleotides are TGTGCCAGCAGCCCTACTAGCGGGGGCTACTACAATGAGCAGTTCTTC. It translates to CASSPTSGGYYNEQFF.

This rearrangement joins TRBV10-3 to TRBJ2-7, with 10 bases lining up with TRBD1. CDR3 length: 14 residues. The germline gives CDR1 ENHRY, CDR2 SYGVKD. Germline trimming cut 6 bases from V and 1 base from J; bases unmatched to any gene: 3. CDR3 protein: CAISGTGDSYEQYF. The CDR3 bases are TGTGCCATCAGCGGGACAGGGGATTCCTACGAGCAGTACTTC.

This sequence joins TRBV7-9 and TRBJ2-7, with D tentatively TRBD1 (8 bases). V shed 5 bases and J shed 7 bases, with 15 bases lying between them. Germline-derived CDR1 and CDR2 are SEHNR and FQNEAQ (reference sequence). This CDR3 spans 13 amino acids. As DNA, the CDR3 is TGTGCCAGCAGCCCCGACAGGGGAGGGGAGCAGTACTTC. Translated: CASSPDRGGEQYF.

The chain recombines TRBV19 with TRBJ2-1; 8 bases align to TRBD2. The CDR3 has 16 residues. The ends lost 6 bases at V and 8 bases at J; junction bases unmatched: 15. Germline V CDR1 and CDR2: LNHDA, SQIVND (reference sequence). CDR3 loop: CASRGAAGGGRYEQFF. CDR3 coding DNA: TGTGCCAGTAGGGGTGCTGCGGGGGGAGGGAGATATGAGCAGTTCTTC. The complete variable domain, with remaining parts taken from reference TRBV19 and TRBJ2-1, reads DGGITQSPKYLFRKEGQNVTLSCEQNLNHDAMYWYRQDPGQGLRLIYYSQIVNDFQKGDIAEGYSVSREKKESFPLTVTSAQKNPTAFYLCASRGAAGGGRYEQFFGPGTRLTVL.

This chain connects TRBV19 to TRBJ2-7; no clear D. Trimming took off 6 bases at V and 4 bases at J, with 10 bases between the two ends. Germline V CDR1 and CDR2: LNHDA, SQIVND (reference sequence). The CDR3 is made up of 12 amino acids. The CDR3 coding sequence is TGTGCCAGTAGATCGCCTGGATACGAGCAGTACTTC. Translated, it gives CASRSPGYEQYF. The entire variable domain, with the rest obtained from reference TRBV19 and TRBJ2-7, is as follows: DGGITQSPKYLFRKEGQNVTLSCEQNLNHDAMYWYRQDPGQGLRLIYYSQIVNDFQKGDIAEGYSVSREKKESFPLTVTSAQKNPTAFYLCASRSPGYEQYFGPGTRLTVT.

The chain combines TRBV4-1 with TRBJ1-1, with 8 bases matching TRBD1. CDR3 length: 15 residues. From germline, CDR1 is MGHRA and CDR2 YSYEKL. The V gene end was trimmed by 4 bases and the J gene end by 1 base; junction bases not matched to a gene: 5. CDR3 sequence: CASSLRQGPNTEAFF. DNA for the CDR3: TGCGCCAGCAGCCTCAGACAGGGGCCGAACACTGAAGCTTTCTTT.

CDR3 DNA: TGTGCCAGCAGCCCGGACAGCTCTGGAAACACCATATATTTT. Amino acid sequence: CASSPDSSGNTIYF. J is TRBJ1-3 and V is TRBV7-6, with D perhaps TRBD1 (6 bases). V lost 5 bases to trimming and J lost 0 bases, with 8 bases between them. The CDR3 covers 14 residues. Germline loops: CDR1 SGHVS, CDR2 FNYEAQ.

As regards this clone: Other DNA sequences of this sample code for an identical CDR3. The rearrangement uses TRBV5-1 and TRBJ2-7; the match to TRBD1 covers 9 bases. The CDR3 has 14 amino acids. V dropped 4 bases and J dropped 4; count of bases not matched to a gene: 6. In germline, CDR1 is SGHRS, CDR2 YFSETQ. In DNA, the CDR3 is TGCGCCAGCAGCAGCCCGGGACAGGGTTACGAGCAGTACTTC. Amino acids: CASSSPGQGYEQYF.

V and J are TRBV7-9 and TRBJ1-3, with D perhaps TRBD1 (6 bases). This CDR3 contains 16 residues. Trimming left V 6 bases short and J 2 bases short, with 17 bases between. Germline CDR1 SEHNR, CDR2 FQNEAQ (reference sequence). The CDR3 DNA sequence: TGTGCCAGCAGGGATTATCAGGGGTTTACTGGAAACACCATATATTTT. Its translation is CASRDYQGFTGNTIYF.

The chain uses TRBV15 and TRBJ2-1, with 7 bases identical to TRBD2. J was trimmed by 3 bases and V by 3 bases; bases with no gene match: 5. The CDR3 extends over 15 amino acids. Looked up from germline, CDR1 is LNHNV and CDR2 is YYDKDF (reference sequence). The chain's CDR3 is CATSSNRGGYNEQFF. CDR3 nucleotide sequence: TGTGCCACCAGCAGTAACCGCGGGGGCTACAATGAGCAGTTCTTC. The full variable domain, its missing parts supplied by reference TRBV15 and TRBJ2-1, is DAMVIQNPRYQVTQFGKPVTLSCSQTLNHNVMYWYQQKSSQAPKLLFHYYDKDFNNEADTPDNFQSRRPNTSFCFLDIRSPGLGDTAMYLCATSSNRGGYNEQFFGPGTRLTVL.

The genes are TRBV14 and TRBJ2-1; D is possibly TRBD1 (5 bases). Trimming stripped 4 bases from V and 4 bases from J, with 14 bases between. CDR1 and CDR2 (germline): SGHDN, FVKESK. The CDR3 sequence is 15 residues long. The CDR3 reads CASSLQDSLYNEQFF. DNA for the CDR3: TGTGCCAGCAGCCTCCAAGACAGCCTTTACAATGAGCAGTTCTTC. The complete variable domain, with remaining parts taken from reference TRBV14 and TRBJ2-1, reads EAGVTQFPSHSVIEKGQTVTLRCDPISGHDNLYWYRRVMGKEIKFLLHFVKESKQDESGMPNNRFLAERTGGTYSTLKVQPAELEDSGVYFCASSLQDSLYNEQFFGPGTRLTVL.

The rearrangement joins TRBV7-6 to TRBJ1-3; D remains unclear. CDR3 length: 15 residues. V gave up 5 bases and J gave up 0 bases, with 11 bases separating them. Germline V gene lookup returns CDR1 SGHVS and CDR2 FNYEAQ. The CDR3 region is CASSLGRSSGNTIYF. The DNA for the CDR3 is TGTGCCAGCAGCCTCGGGAGGAGCTCTGGAAACACCATATATTTT.

The V call is TRBV27, the J call TRBJ2-3; D call uncertain. The germline V gene encodes CDR1 MNHEY and CDR2 SMNVEV (reference sequence). The CDR3 runs 18 residues. Trimming took 0 bases from V and 3 from J, leaving 19 bases between them. CDR3: CASSLSAGRSLATDTQYF. The CDR3, as DNA: TGTGCCAGCAGTTTATCGGCTGGCAGGAGCTTGGCGACAGATACGCAGTATTTT.

CDR3 protein: CASRPGQGTHYGYTF. Here the CDR3 DNA reads TGTGCCAGCAGACCCGGACAGGGAACGCACTATGGCTACACCTTC. V and J are TRBV6-5 and TRBJ1-2; 8 positions agree with TRBD1. V trimming: 6 bases; J trimming: 3 bases; junction bases outside the gene matches: 9. The length of the CDR3 is 15 residues. From germline, CDR1 is MNHEY and CDR2 SVGAGI.

The V and J genes are TRBV9 and TRBJ2-5; D possibly uses TRBD1 or TRBD2 (5 bases each). The CDR3 contains 15 residues. The germline V gene encodes CDR1 SGDLS and CDR2 YYNGEE. Trimming removed 4 bases from V and 3 bases from J, with 16 bases in between. CDR3 loop: CASSPHLEGKETQYF. CDR3 DNA sequence: TGTGCCAGCAGCCCACACCTAGAGGGGAAAGAGACCCAGTACTTC.

This clone is a singleton in its sample. The gene calls are TRBV5-6 and TRBJ1-2; TRBD1 is a possible D gene (5 bases). The germline CDR1 and CDR2 sequences are SGHDT and YYEEEE. Trimming stripped 0 bases from V and 6 bases from J, with 6 bases between. The CDR3 covers 12 residues. CDR3 nucleotide sequence: TGTGCCAGCAGCTTGGGGGGGAATGGCTACACCTTC. Its translation: CASSLGGNGYTF. Full variable domain (missing parts from reference TRBV5-6 and TRBJ1-2): DAGVTQSPTHLIKTRGQQVTLRCSPKSGHDTVSWYQQALGQGPQFIFQYYEEEERQRGNFPDRFSGHQFPNYSSELNVNALLLGDSALYLCASSLGGNGYTFGSGTRLTVV.

This clone was recorded once. The chain combines TRBV14 with TRBJ1-2; the match to TRBD1 covers 7 bases. V lost 4 bases and J lost 4; bases outside the gene matches: 12. The CDR3 contains 16 residues. The germline gives CDR1 SGHDN, CDR2 FVKESK. The CDR3 region is CASSPFSGQETYGYTF. DNA of the CDR3: TGTGCCAGCAGCCCCTTTTCCGGACAGGAGACCTATGGCTACACCTTC.

About this clone: Other nucleotide sequences in the sample specify the same CDR3. The CDR3 loop is CASSYSRTEAFF. CDR3 coding DNA: TGTGCCAGCAGTTACTCGAGGACCGAAGCTTTCTTT. The chain combines TRBV6-5 with TRBJ1-1; D remains ambiguous. CDR3 length equals 12 residues. The germline V gene encodes CDR1 MNHEY and CDR2 SVGAGI. Trimming cost V 0 bases and J 8 bases, with 7 bases left between them.

The rearrangement joins TRBV7-9 to TRBJ1-4; 10 nucleotides align to TRBD1. Germline CDR1 reads SEHNR; CDR2 reads FQNEAQ (reference sequence). The CDR3 runs to 15 residues. Unmatched junction bases numbered 7, after V lost 5 bases and J lost 7 bases. CDR3 DNA sequence: TGTGCCAGCAGCAAACAGGGACAGGGGCGTGAAAAACTGTTTTTT. Residues: CASSKQGQGREKLFF.

The V gene is TRBV27, the J gene TRBJ2-3, with 9 bases lining up with TRBD1. The CDR3 consists of 16 residues. Germline CDR1 and CDR2: MNHEY and SMNVEV (reference sequence). V was pared by 5 bases and J by 3 bases, with 9 bases of the junction left unmatched. The CDR3 reads CASSTYRGRETDTQYF. CDR3 nucleotides: TGTGCCAGCAGTACCTACAGGGGGCGAGAAACAGATACGCAGTATTTT.

This clone showed up just once. This rearrangement joins TRBV4-2 to TRBJ1-1; D not certain. V was shortened by 0 bases and J by 1 base, with 3 bases between the two germline ends. CDR1 is LGHNA and CDR2 is YNFKEQ in the germline V gene. This CDR3 comprises 13 residues. The CDR3 DNA reads TGTGCCAGCAGCCAAGATGGGAACACTGAAGCTTTCTTT. Its translation is CASSQDGNTEAFF.

The V and J genes are TRBV30 and TRBJ1-5; D possibly corresponds to TRBD1 (6 bases). V lost 0 bases and J lost 0, with 24 bases in between. CDR1 GTSNPN and CDR2 SVGIG come from the germline V gene (reference sequence). The CDR3 has 20 residues. CDR3 residues: CAWSVFEGGIKLNSNQPQHF. For the CDR3, the DNA is TGTGCCTGGAGTGTTTTCGAGGGGGGGATTAAATTGAATAGCAATCAGCCCCAGCATTTT. Variable domain in full (rest from reference TRBV30 and TRBJ1-5): SQTIHQWPATLVQPVGSPLSLECTVEGTSNPNLYWYRQAAGRGLQLLFYSVGIGQISSEVPQNLSASRPQDRQFILSSKKLLLSDSGFYLCAWSVFEGGIKLNSNQPQHFGDGTRLSIL.

V and J are TRBV18 and TRBJ2-7; a possible D gene is TRBD1 (5 bases). This CDR3 is 14 amino acids long. Germline lookup yields CDR1 KGHSH and CDR2 LQKENI. V was shortened by 3 bases and J by 4 bases, with 13 bases between the two germline ends. In DNA, the CDR3 is TGTGCCAGCTCACCTGGTCAGGCAGGGTACGAGCAGTACTTC. Translated: CASSPGQAGYEQYF.